Listed here are 22 T cell receptor beta chains from one sample, sequenced in a study of T cell responses to AZD1222 COVID-19 vaccine. Here immunoSEQ multiplex PCR was the method, and the copy in TCRdb shows in-frame clones only, minus some. The sample yields around 100,000 clones, about nine tenths seen once. This material consisted of peripheral blood, taken on day 0 of AZD1222 vaccination. All receptors come from an adult in good health.

The chain carries TRBV11-3 and TRBJ1-2; 9 nucleotides line up with TRBD1. With 5 bases clipped from V and 2 bases from J, the junction kept 12 bases outside the gene matches. Germline CDR1 SGHNT, CDR2 YENEEA. This CDR3 region has 17 residues. The DNA of the CDR3 is TGTGCCAGCAGCCAATCCGGGACAGGGTCAACCAACTATGGCTACACCTTC. Protein: CASSQSGTGSTNYGYTF.

The chain recombines TRBV6-2 or TRBV6-3 with TRBJ2-7; D remains unclear. The CDR3 is made up of 12 amino acids. Trimming left V 4 bases short and J 2 bases short, with 6 bases between. Germline CDR1 MNHEY, CDR2 SVGEGT. The CDR3 sequence: CASSSGPYEQYF. The CDR3 DNA reads as TGTGCCAGCAGTTCGGGCCCCTACGAGCAGTACTTC.

The V and J genes are TRBV6-5 and TRBJ2-7, with D perhaps matching TRBD2 (6 bases). V gave up 6 bases and J gave up 1 base, with 16 bases separating them. The CDR3 loop spans 15 amino acids. Germline loops: CDR1 MNHEY, CDR2 SVGAGI. CDR3 loop: CASSIGTPSSYEQYF. Here the CDR3 DNA reads TGTGCCAGCAGCATCGGGACTCCTTCATCCTACGAGCAGTACTTC.

This chain joins TRBV2 and TRBJ2-3; D is possibly TRBD1 (6 bases). With 6 bases removed from V and 9 bases from J, the gap between germline ends came to 22 bases. The CDR3 totals 15 residues. Per germline, CDR1 SNHLY and CDR2 FYNNEI. CDR3 DNA: TGTGCCAGCAGGGAGGACTTCCTAGTAAGGGGGACGCAGTATTTT. Translation gives CASREDFLVRGTQYF.

The V and J genes are TRBV7-2 and TRBJ2-7; D not resolved. V was pared by 3 bases and J by 2 bases, with 17 bases between. Germline V gene sequence: CDR1 SGHTA, CDR2 FQGNSA. The CDR3 is 16 amino acids. CDR3 region: CASSFGRAFAPYEQYF. The CDR3 nucleotides are TGTGCCAGCAGCTTTGGCCGGGCCTTTGCCCCCTACGAGCAGTACTTC.

This rearrangement joins TRBV4-2 to TRBJ2-3; 8 bases match TRBD2. J lost 0 bases, V lost 4 bases, and 6 bases had no gene match. Germline V gene lookup returns CDR1 LGHNA and CDR2 YNFKEQ. This CDR3 has 16 residues. DNA for the CDR3: TGTGCCAGCAGCCTAACAGCGGGAGTAAGCACAGATACGCAGTATTTT. It is translated as CASSLTAGVSTDTQYF.

The chain joins TRBV5-1 to TRBJ1-1, with TRBD1 as a possible D gene (5 bases). Germline assignment: CDR1 SGHRS and CDR2 YFSETQ. V was pared by 6 bases and J by 7 bases, with 31 bases between. The length of the CDR3 is 18 residues. This CDR3 is CASNEKSRTITRTGEAFF. CDR3 DNA sequence: TGCGCCAGCAACGAAAAGTCTCGAACCATCACTAGAACAGGTGAAGCTTTCTTT.

This chain uses TRBV10-3 with TRBJ2-7, with D possibly matching TRBD1 (5 bases). The CDR3 contains 14 residues. V dropped 7 bases and J dropped 8 bases, with 21 bases sitting between them. Germline CDR1 is ENHRY and CDR2 is SYGVKD. CDR3 coding DNA: TGTGCCATCAACCCCCAGTGGGGCGTAGATAAGCAGTACTTC. It is translated as CAINPQWGVDKQYF.

The rearrangement joins TRBV13 to TRBJ1-3; 8 nucleotides match TRBD1. The CDR3 has 14 amino acids. Trimming took 10 bases from V and 0 from J; bases not matched to a gene: 5. Germline CDR1 and CDR2: PRHDT and FYEKMQ (reference sequence). CDR3 in DNA: TGTGCCACCCGACAGGGGAGCTCTGGAAACACCATATATTTT. Its translation: CATRQGSSGNTIYF.

The chain is built from TRBV5-1 and TRBJ1-6, with D hard to call. Deletions cut 0 bases from V and 9 bases from J, with 7 bases between. The CDR3 is 13 residues long. Germline V CDR1 and CDR2: SGHRS, YFSETQ. CDR3 amino acids: CASSLANGSPLHF. The CDR3 DNA reads as TGCGCCAGCAGCTTGGCAAATGGTTCACCCCTCCACTTT. Full variable domain (remainder filled in from reference TRBV5-1 and TRBJ1-6): KAGVTQTPRYLIKTRGQQVTLSCSPISGHRSVSWYQQTPGQGLQFLFEYFSETQRNKGNFPGRFSGRQFSNSRSEMNVSTLELGDSALYLCASSLANGSPLHFGNGTRLTVT.

The chain is built from TRBV4-2 and TRBJ2-7; D is unresolved. V lost 0 bases and J 3 bases, leaving 6 bases between the germline ends. The V gene's germline CDR1 is LGHNA and CDR2 YNFKEQ. The CDR3 covers 13 residues. Written as DNA, the CDR3 is TGTGCCAGCAGCCAAGATACCCTCTACGAGCAGTACTTC. Translation: CASSQDTLYEQYF.

The chain recombines TRBV5-1 with TRBJ2-7; TRBD1 might be the D (5 bases). This CDR3 is 13 amino acids long. The V gene's germline CDR1 is SGHRS and CDR2 YFSETQ. V gave up 4 bases and J gave up 2 bases, with 10 bases separating them. Here the CDR3 DNA reads TGCGCCAGCAGCACGGACATTCCCTACGAGCAGTACTTC. Encoded protein: CASSTDIPYEQYF.

J is TRBJ2-5 and V is TRBV18; D unclear. Germline CDR1 KGHSH, CDR2 LQKENI. This CDR3 contains 12 residues. Trimming removed 1 base from V and 14 bases from J, with 14 bases in between. The CDR3 DNA is TGTGCCAGCTCACCACAGGGCCAAGTAAAATACTTC. It yields the protein CASSPQGQVKYF.

The chain links TRBV9 to TRBJ1-2; 10 bases are shared with TRBD1. V dropped 4 bases and J dropped 7; count of bases not matched to a gene: 4. The CDR3 covers 13 residues. Germline CDR1 and CDR2: SGDLS and YYNGEE. The CDR3 DNA reads as TGTGCCAGCAGCCCACGGACAGGGGGTGGCTACACCTTC. Protein: CASSPRTGGGYTF.

V is TRBV5-6 and J is TRBJ2-3, with 7 nucleotides matching TRBD2. The CDR3 loop spans 18 amino acids. The germline CDR1 and CDR2 sequences are SGHDT and YYEEEE. V trimming: 0 bases; J trimming: 6 bases; junction bases outside the gene matches: 16. The CDR3 loop is CASSLDRWGRAIADTQYF. CDR3 nucleotides: TGTGCCAGCAGCTTGGATCGGTGGGGGAGGGCCATCGCGGATACGCAGTATTTT. The variable domain in full, with the rest retrieved from reference TRBV5-6 and TRBJ2-3, is DAGVTQSPTHLIKTRGQQVTLRCSPKSGHDTVSWYQQALGQGPQFIFQYYEEEERQRGNFPDRFSGHQFPNYSSELNVNALLLGDSALYLCASSLDRWGRAIADTQYFGPGTRLTVL.

This chain uses TRBV5-4 with TRBJ2-2, with TRBD2 matching over 9 bases. The V gene's germline CDR1 is SGHNT and CDR2 YYREEE (reference sequence). The CDR3 has 18 amino acids. V lost 4 bases, J lost 7 bases, and 17 bases stayed unmatched. CDR3 in DNA: TGTGCCAGCAGCGGGGGGGTAGCGGGAGCGCCGAGTGGCGGGGAGCTGTTTTTT. Translated: CASSGGVAGAPSGGELFF.

This chain links TRBV7-8 with TRBJ1-2, with TRBD1 matching over 10 bases. Trimming removed 3 bases from V and 7 bases from J; junction bases left unmatched: 8. Germline V gene lookup returns CDR1 SGHVS and CDR2 FQNEAQ. CDR3 length equals 15 residues. CDR3 nucleotides: TGTGCCAGCAGCTTGCCGGGACAGGGGACGGCTGGCTACACCTTC. It is translated as CASSLPGQGTAGYTF.

The chain carries TRBV5-3 and TRBJ2-5, with D possibly TRBD2 on 5 matching bases. TRBV5-3 has ORF status, its function being uncertain. Deletions cut 0 bases from V and 5 bases from J, with 14 bases between. CDR3 length equals 15 residues. The CDR3 sequence: CARSLVFNRRETQYF. The CDR3 nucleotides are TGTGCCAGAAGCTTGGTGTTCAATAGGAGGGAGACCCAGTACTTC.

This chain uses TRBV15 with TRBJ2-3, with D hard to call. V was trimmed by 5 bases and J by 6 bases, leaving 12 bases between them. Looked up from germline, CDR1 is LNHNV and CDR2 is YYDKDF (reference sequence). The CDR3 has 13 residues. The CDR3 loop is CATSGTHVDTQYF. CDR3 DNA: TGTGCCACCAGCGGAACACACGTTGATACGCAGTATTTT.

The chain uses TRBV6-5 and TRBJ2-7; D is unclear. Germline loops: CDR1 MNHEY, CDR2 SVGAGI. The CDR3 consists of 12 residues. The germline V and J ends were trimmed by 6 bases and 6 bases, with 12 bases remaining between them. The DNA for the CDR3 is TGTGCCAGCAGCATTGTGGGTCCCGAGCAGTACTTC. Its protein is CASSIVGPEQYF.

J is TRBJ1-1 and V is TRBV27; D is undetermined. The CDR3 is 12 amino acids. The V gene's germline CDR1 is MNHEY and CDR2 SMNVEV (reference sequence). Trimming left V 5 bases short and J 1 base short, with 5 bases between. This CDR3 is CASSAGNTEAFF. Written as DNA, the CDR3 is TGTGCCAGCAGTGCAGGGAACACTGAAGCTTTCTTT.

DNA for the CDR3: TGTGCCAGCCAGGTTCCTACAGGGGGAGGCAGAGCTAACTATGGCTACACCTTC. Amino acid sequence: CASQVPTGGGRANYGYTF. V is TRBV19 and J is TRBJ1-2; 8 positions agree with TRBD1. Germline V lookup: CDR1 LNHDA, CDR2 SQIVND (reference sequence). This CDR3 spans 18 amino acids. The junction had 18 bases not matched to a gene; V was cut back by 9 bases and J by 0 bases.